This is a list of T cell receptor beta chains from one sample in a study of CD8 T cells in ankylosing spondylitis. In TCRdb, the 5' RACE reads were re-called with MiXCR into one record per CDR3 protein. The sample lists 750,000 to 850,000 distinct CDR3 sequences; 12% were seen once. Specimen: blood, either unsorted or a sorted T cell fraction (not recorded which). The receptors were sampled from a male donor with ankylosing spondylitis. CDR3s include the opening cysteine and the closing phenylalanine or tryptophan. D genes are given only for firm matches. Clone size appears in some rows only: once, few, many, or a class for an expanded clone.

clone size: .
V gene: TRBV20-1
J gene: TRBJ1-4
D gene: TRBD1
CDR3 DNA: TGCAGTGCGGGGACAGGGGGCAATGAAAAACTGTTTTTT
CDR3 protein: CSAGTGGNEKLFF

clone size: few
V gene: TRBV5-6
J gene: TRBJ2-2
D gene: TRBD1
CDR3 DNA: TGTGCCAGCAGCATCGACAGGGGGCGAGACACCGGGGAGCTGTTTTTT
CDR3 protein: CASSIDRGRDTGELFF

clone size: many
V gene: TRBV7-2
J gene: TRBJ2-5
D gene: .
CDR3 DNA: TGTGCCAGCAGCTTACCCACGGGGACCCAGTACTTC
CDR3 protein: CASSLPTGTQYF

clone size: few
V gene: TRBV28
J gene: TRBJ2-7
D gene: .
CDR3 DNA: TGTGCCAGCAGAGGGGCGATTTACGAGCAGTACTTC
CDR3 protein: CASRGAIYEQYF

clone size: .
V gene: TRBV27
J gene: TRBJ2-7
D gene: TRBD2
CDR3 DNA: TGTGCCAGCAAAGTAGCGGGGGATGGATTGTACCCCTACGAGCAGTACTTC
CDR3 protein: CASKVAGDGLYPYEQYF

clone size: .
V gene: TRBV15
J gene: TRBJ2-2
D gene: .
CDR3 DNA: TGTGCCACCAGCAGGGACGACTCGACCGGGGAGCTGTTTTTT
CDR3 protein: CATSRDDSTGELFF

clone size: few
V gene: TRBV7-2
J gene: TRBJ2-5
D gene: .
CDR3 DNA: TGTGCCAGCAGCTTAATCGGAAAAGAGACCCAGTACTTC
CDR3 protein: CASSLIGKETQYF

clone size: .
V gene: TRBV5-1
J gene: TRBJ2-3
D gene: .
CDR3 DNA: TGCGCCAGCAGCTGGGGTTCGGATACGCAGTATTTT
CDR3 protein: CASSWGSDTQYF

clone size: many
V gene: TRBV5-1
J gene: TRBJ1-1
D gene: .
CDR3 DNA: TGCGCCAGCAGCACCAGGGGGAACACTGAAGCTTTCTTT
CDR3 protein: CASSTRGNTEAFF

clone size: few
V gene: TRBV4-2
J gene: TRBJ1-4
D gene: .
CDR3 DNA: TGTGCCAGCAGCCAAGAGGCAGGGCGGAAAACTAATGAAAAACTGTTTTTT
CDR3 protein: CASSQEAGRKTNEKLFF

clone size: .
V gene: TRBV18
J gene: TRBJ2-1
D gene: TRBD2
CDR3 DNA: TGTGCCAGCTTCACGACTAGCGGTAGCTATGAGCAGTTCTTC
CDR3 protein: CASFTTSGSYEQFF

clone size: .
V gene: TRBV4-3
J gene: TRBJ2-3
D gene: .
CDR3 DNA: TGCGCCAGCAGCCAAACCGAGGGCACAGATACGCAGTATTTT
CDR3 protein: CASSQTEGTDTQYF

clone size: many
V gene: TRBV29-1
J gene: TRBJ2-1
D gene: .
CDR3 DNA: TGCAGCGCCCGAAAAAAGGGGAGCTCCTACAATGAGCAGTTCTTC
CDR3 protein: CSARKKGSSYNEQFF

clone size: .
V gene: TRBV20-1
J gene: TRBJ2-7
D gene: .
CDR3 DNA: TGCAGTGCCCCAGGGACCGGGGGCCCCTCCTACGAGCAGTACTTC
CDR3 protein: CSAPGTGGPSYEQYF

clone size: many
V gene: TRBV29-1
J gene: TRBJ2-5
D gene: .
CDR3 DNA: TGCAGCGTTGAAGTGGCCACTACTACCCAGTACTTC
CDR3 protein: CSVEVATTTQYF

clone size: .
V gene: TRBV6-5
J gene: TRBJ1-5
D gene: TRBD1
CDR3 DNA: TGTGCCAGCAGTTTGACAGGGGGGGTCGGTCAGCCCCAGCATTTT
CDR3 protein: CASSLTGGVGQPQHF

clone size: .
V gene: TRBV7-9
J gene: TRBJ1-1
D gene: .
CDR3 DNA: TGTGCCAGCAGCTGGGTTTCGAACACTGAAGCTTTCTTT
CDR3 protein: CASSWVSNTEAFF

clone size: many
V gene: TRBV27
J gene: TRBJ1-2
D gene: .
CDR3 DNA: TGTGCCAGCAGTTCCGGACGCGGAGGCTACACCTTC
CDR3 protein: CASSSGRGGYTF

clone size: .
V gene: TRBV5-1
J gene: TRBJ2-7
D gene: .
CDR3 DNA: TGCGCCAGCAGCTTGGCAGGAGTCGGAGACGGCTACGAGCAGTACTTC
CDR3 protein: CASSLAGVGDGYEQYF

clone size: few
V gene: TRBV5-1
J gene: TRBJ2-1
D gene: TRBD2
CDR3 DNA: TGCGCCAGCAGCTCCTCGGGGGGTCTTCCCTACAATGAGCAGTTCTTC
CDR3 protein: CASSSSGGLPYNEQFF

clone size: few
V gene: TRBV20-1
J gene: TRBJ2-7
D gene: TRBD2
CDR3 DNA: TGCAGTGCTCAAAGCGGGAGCACCTACGAGCAGTACTTC
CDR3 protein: CSAQSGSTYEQYF

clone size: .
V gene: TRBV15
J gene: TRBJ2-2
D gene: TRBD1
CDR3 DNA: TGTGCCACCAGCAGAGGGGGGGACAGGGTCACCGGGGAGCTGTTTTTT
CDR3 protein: CATSRGGDRVTGELFF

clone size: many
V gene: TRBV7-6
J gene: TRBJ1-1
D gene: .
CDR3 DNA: TGTGCCAGCAGCTTAGCACCGGGGGACACTGAAGCTTTCTTT
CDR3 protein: CASSLAPGDTEAFF

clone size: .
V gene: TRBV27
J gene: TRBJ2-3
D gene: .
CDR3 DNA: TGTGCCAGCAAGGCGGATTTCACAGATACGCAGTATTTT
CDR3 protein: CASKADFTDTQYF

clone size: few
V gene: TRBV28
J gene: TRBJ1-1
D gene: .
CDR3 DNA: TGTGCCAGCAGTACTCCCAGGGGTAACACTGAAGCTTTCTTT
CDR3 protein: CASSTPRGNTEAFF

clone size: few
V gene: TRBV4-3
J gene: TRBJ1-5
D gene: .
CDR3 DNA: TGCGCCAGCAGCCAAGATAATAAGGGTAGTCCCCAGCATTTT
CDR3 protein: CASSQDNKGSPQHF

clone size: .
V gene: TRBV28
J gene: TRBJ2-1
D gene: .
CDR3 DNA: TGTGCCAGCAATCTGTGGCAGTTCTTC
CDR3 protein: CASNLWQFF